A single sample gave rise to the 31 T cell receptor beta chains below, sequenced in a study of T cell responses to AZD1222 COVID-19 vaccine. Here immunoSEQ multiplex PCR was the method, and the copy in TCRdb shows in-frame clones only, minus some. The table records about 99,000 clones, 70% to 90% of them present only once. This specimen consisted of peripheral blood, obtained on day 0 of AZD1222 vaccination. The receptors shown here come from an adult in good health.

The chain joins TRBV4-2 to TRBJ1-1, with D uncertain. V was pared by 5 bases and J by 4 bases, with 14 bases between. This CDR3 spans 14 amino acids. Germline CDR1 is LGHNA and CDR2 is YNFKEQ. CDR3 in amino acids: CASSSKPGGTEAFF. The CDR3 DNA sequence: TGTGCCAGCAGCTCGAAACCGGGAGGCACTGAAGCTTTCTTT.

This chain joins TRBV5-8 and TRBJ2-7; the match to TRBD2 covers 9 bases. Unmatched junction bases numbered 6, after V lost 5 bases and J lost 6 bases. Germline V CDR1 and CDR2: SGHTS, YDEGEE. The CDR3 is made up of 13 amino acids. Here the CDR3 reads CASRLAGTPEQYV. CDR3 DNA sequence: TGTGCCAGCAGGCTAGCGGGAACGCCCGAGCAGTACGTC.

The J gene is TRBJ2-5, the V gene TRBV6-6, with D perhaps being TRBD1 or TRBD2 (5 bases each). The CDR3 length is 14 residues. In germline, CDR1 is MNHNY, CDR2 SVGAGI (reference sequence). V was clipped by 9 bases and J by 2 bases, with 16 bases between them. The CDR3 nucleotides read TGTGCCAGTAAGCACCGGGGCCCACAAGAGACCCAGTACTTC. Translation gives CASKHRGPQETQYF.

The chain combines TRBV2 with TRBJ1-1; 7 nucleotides agree with TRBD1. Germline V gene sequence: CDR1 SNHLY, CDR2 FYNNEI. Losses at the gene ends were 4 bases for V and 8 bases for J; bases not matched to a gene: 7. This CDR3 is built from 13 residues. The CDR3 spells CASSGARGREAFF. CDR3 sequence (DNA): TGTGCCAGCAGTGGGGCTAGGGGGCGGGAAGCTTTCTTT.

V usage is TRBV19 and J usage is TRBJ1-5; 7 nucleotides agree with TRBD1. Germline-derived CDR1 and CDR2 are LNHDA and SQIVND (reference sequence). V lost 5 bases to trimming and J lost 0 bases; unmatched junction nucleotides: 13. There are 18 residues in the CDR3. CDR3: CASSPLGQADYSNQPQHF. Here the CDR3 DNA reads TGTGCCAGTAGTCCCCTCGGACAGGCCGATTATAGCAATCAGCCCCAGCATTTT. Full variable domain (outside the CDR3, taken from reference TRBV19 and TRBJ1-5): DGGITQSPKYLFRKEGQNVTLSCEQNLNHDAMYWYRQDPGQGLRLIYYSQIVNDFQKGDIAEGYSVSREKKESFPLTVTSAQKNPTAFYLCASSPLGQADYSNQPQHFGDGTRLSIL.

This sequence joins TRBV4-3 and TRBJ2-3; perhaps TRBD1 as D (6 bases). The CDR3 contains 15 residues. Trimming cost V 2 bases and J 2 bases, with 11 bases left between them. Germline CDR1 LGHNA, CDR2 YSLEER. This CDR3 reads CASSQQQGFTDTQYF. CDR3 in DNA: TGCGCCAGCAGCCAACAACAGGGTTTCACAGATACGCAGTATTTT.

The chain recombines TRBV7-2 with TRBJ1-5; D gene uncertain. Trimming shortened V by 3 bases and J by 2 bases, and 8 bases separated the two germline ends. From germline, CDR1 is SGHTA and CDR2 FQGNSA. The CDR3 runs 14 residues. Here the CDR3 reads CASSFRDGNQPQHF. In DNA form, the CDR3 reads TGTGCCAGCAGCTTCCGGGATGGCAATCAGCCCCAGCATTTT.

This chain uses TRBV2 with TRBJ1-1; 8 bases agree with TRBD1. V shed 4 bases, J shed 0 bases, and the junction held 7 bases outside the gene matches. Germline CDR1 SNHLY, CDR2 FYNNEI. This CDR3 region has 16 residues. The CDR3 loop reads CASSGPGQAMNTEAFF. Here the CDR3 DNA reads TGTGCCAGCAGTGGGCCGGGACAGGCAATGAACACTGAAGCTTTCTTT.

This chain connects TRBV2 to TRBJ2-1, with TRBD1 identical over 7 bases. Trimming took 8 bases from V and 1 from J; bases not matched to a gene: 5. Germline V gene lookup returns CDR1 SNHLY and CDR2 FYNNEI. The CDR3 loop spans 14 amino acids. The CDR3 DNA reads as TGTGCCAGCCGGACAGGAATTTCCTACAATGAGCAGTTCTTC. Translated, it gives CASRTGISYNEQFF.

The chain is built from TRBV7-2 and TRBJ2-2; 12 nucleotides agree with TRBD2. With V trimmed by 5 bases and J by 6 bases, 13 bases remained unmatched. The CDR3 has 18 residues. CDR1 SGHTA and CDR2 FQGNSA come from the germline V gene. The CDR3 spells CASSPPRLAGAAAGELFF. The CDR3 coding sequence is TGTGCCAGCAGCCCCCCCCGACTAGCGGGAGCGGCGGCCGGGGAGCTGTTTTTT.

This chain connects TRBV11-3 to TRBJ1-6, with D maybe TRBD1 (6 bases). CDR3 length: 13 amino acids. Germline CDR1 SGHNT, CDR2 YENEEA. Trimming pared 1 base from V and 10 bases from J, leaving 8 bases between. The CDR3 DNA reads as TGTGCCAGCAGCTTAGTGCAGGGGTCACCCCTCCACTTT. Encoded protein: CASSLVQGSPLHF.

The rearrangement joins TRBV27 to TRBJ1-2; D is perhaps TRBD1 (6 bases). With 0 bases removed from V and 4 bases from J, the gap between germline ends came to 6 bases. From germline, CDR1 is MNHEY and CDR2 SMNVEV (reference sequence). The CDR3 sequence is 13 residues long. The CDR3 spells CASSLSRGYGYTF. The CDR3 DNA follows: TGTGCCAGCAGTTTATCCAGGGGCTATGGCTACACCTTC.

This chain joins TRBV19 and TRBJ2-7, with a weak D call TRBD1 (6 bases). The CDR3 contains 11 residues. Trimming left V 4 bases short and J 13 bases short, with 14 bases between. The germline CDR1 and CDR2 sequences are LNHDA and SQIVND (reference sequence). For the CDR3, the DNA is TGTGCCAGTAGTACCGGACGGGACATCTACTTC. It is translated as CASSTGRDIYF. Full variable domain (rest looked up from reference TRBV19 and TRBJ2-7): DGGITQSPKYLFRKEGQNVTLSCEQNLNHDAMYWYRQDPGQGLRLIYYSQIVNDFQKGDIAEGYSVSREKKESFPLTVTSAQKNPTAFYLCASSTGRDIYFGPGTRLTVT.

The chain recombines TRBV5-5 with TRBJ2-2, with no clear D. The CDR3 loop spans 13 amino acids. The germline CDR1 and CDR2 sequences are SGHKS and YYEKEE (reference sequence). Trimming cost V 2 bases and J 0 bases, with 2 bases left between them. The chain's CDR3 is CASSFANTGELFF. The CDR3 DNA reads TGTGCCAGCAGCTTTGCGAACACCGGGGAGCTGTTTTTT.

The V call is TRBV5-6, the J call TRBJ1-1; D gene unclear. From germline, CDR1 is SGHDT and CDR2 YYEEEE. The CDR3 sequence is 14 residues long. Trimming left V 4 bases short and J 4 bases short, with 14 bases between. Here the CDR3 reads CASSARSWGTEAFF. CDR3 bases: TGTGCCAGCAGCGCGAGGAGTTGGGGCACTGAAGCTTTCTTT.

The chain couples TRBV2 to TRBJ2-3; TRBD2 matches 12 bases. Germline V lookup: CDR1 SNHLY, CDR2 FYNNEI. The V and J ends lost 2 bases and 7 bases, in that order; junction bases with no gene match: 4. The CDR3 has 15 residues. The CDR3 nucleotides read TGTGCCAGCAGTGAAACTAGCGGGGGGCCAAATACGCAGTATTTT. Protein sequence: CASSETSGGPNTQYF.

The rearrangement joins TRBV5-5 to TRBJ2-7; TRBD2 matches at 8 bases. Germline V gene sequence: CDR1 SGHKS, CDR2 YYEKEE (reference sequence). The CDR3 has 13 residues. The V gene end was trimmed by 3 bases and the J gene end by 4 bases; junction bases not matched to a gene: 3. For the CDR3, the DNA is TGTGCCAGCAGCTCGGGAGGGCCTTACGAGCAGTACGTC. Translating gives CASSSGGPYEQYV.

Here the CDR3 DNA reads TGTGCCAGCAGTCCCCCTAGCGGGAGTGAAGGCCCAAGCTCCTACGAGCAGTACGTC. Amino acid sequence: CASSPPSGSEGPSSYEQYV. V is TRBV2 and J is TRBJ2-7; the match to TRBD2 covers 10 bases. Germline V lookup: CDR1 SNHLY, CDR2 FYNNEI. The CDR3 runs to 19 residues. J was trimmed by 0 bases and V by 5 bases; bases with no gene match: 16.

The chain is built from TRBV7-9 and TRBJ2-2; 7 bases map to TRBD2. The length of the CDR3 is 16 residues. Germline V gene data show CDR1 as SEHNR and CDR2 as FQNEAQ (reference sequence). V lost 4 bases to trimming and J lost 6 bases; unmatched junction nucleotides: 11. The CDR3, as DNA: TGTGCCAGCAGCTCGGGGGGAGGTCTTGATTCCGGGGAGCTGTTTTTT. It specifies CASSSGGGLDSGELFF.

A single count supports this clone. This chain joins TRBV10-3 and TRBJ1-5; 8 bases match TRBD1. CDR1 is ENHRY and CDR2 is SYGVKD in the germline V gene. J lost 0 bases, V lost 5 bases, and 3 bases had no gene match. The CDR3 loop spans 15 amino acids. DNA for the CDR3: TGTGCCATCAGTCAGACAGGGGATAGCAATCAGCCCCAGCATTTT. Its protein is CAISQTGDSNQPQHF.

The chain recombines TRBV9 with TRBJ2-1, with D possibly called TRBD1 or TRBD2 (6 bases each). The CDR3 contains 15 residues. Trimming took 0 bases from V and 7 from J, leaving 14 bases between them. Germline V CDR1 and CDR2: SGDLS, YYNGEE. The CDR3, as DNA: TGTGCCAGCAGCGTAGCGGAGGGGGTGGGGAATGAGCAGTTCTTC. Protein product: CASSVAEGVGNEQFF.

Of note for this clone: One junction end disagrees with the germline gene, perhaps due to a read error. The CDR3 DNA follows: TGTGCCAGCAGCGGGACTAGCGGGGGTTACGGGCAGTTCTTC. This gives the protein CASSGTSGGYGQFF. This chain uses TRBV5-1 with TRBJ2-1; 14 bases agree with TRBD2. The CDR3 loop spans 14 amino acids. CDR1 and CDR2 (germline): SGHRS, YFSETQ.

The chain couples TRBV3-1 (or the pseudogene TRBV3-2) to TRBJ1-3; TRBD1 agrees at 7 bases. V trimming: 4 bases; J trimming: 4 bases; junction bases outside the gene matches: 7. Germline-derived CDR1 and CDR2 are LGHDT and YNNKEL (reference sequence). This CDR3 is 15 amino acids long. The CDR3: CASSPGWTGGNTIYF. The CDR3 DNA reads TGTGCCAGCAGCCCGGGATGGACAGGCGGAAACACCATATATTTT.

CDR3: CASSGSADPSYEQYF. The CDR3 DNA sequence: TGTGCCAGCAGCGGTTCGGCGGACCCCTCCTACGAGCAGTACTTC. J is TRBJ2-7 and V is TRBV9; D is unclear. This CDR3 is built from 15 residues. Per germline, CDR1 SGDLS and CDR2 YYNGEE. Trimming removed 3 bases at V and 0 bases at J, with 13 bases between.

This sequence joins TRBV7-3 and TRBJ2-1; a weak D match, TRBD1 (6 bases). The V gene's germline CDR1 is SGHTA and CDR2 FQGTGA. V gave up 5 bases and J gave up 7 bases, with 12 bases separating them. This CDR3 is 13 amino acids long. CDR3 bases: TGTGCCAGCAGCCTCTTAGGGGGTAATGAGCAGTTCTTC. This sequence encodes CASSLLGGNEQFF.

The CDR3 is CAISDVDQPQHF. DNA of the CDR3: TGTGCCATCAGTGACGTGGATCAGCCCCAGCATTTT. The J gene is TRBJ1-5, the V gene TRBV10-3; no clear D. The germline V and J ends were trimmed by 3 bases and 5 bases, with 5 bases remaining between them. Germline CDR1 is ENHRY and CDR2 is SYGVKD. The length of the CDR3 is 12 residues.

This chain links TRBV4-2 with TRBJ2-1; D gene uncertain. Germline CDR1 is LGHNA and CDR2 is YNFKEQ. Trimming left V 2 bases short and J 0 bases short, with 23 bases between. The CDR3 has 20 residues. DNA for the CDR3: TGTGCCAGCAGCCAATCGGTGACACGCTTGCCGGAAAGCTCCTACAATGAGCAGTTCTTC. Amino acid sequence: CASSQSVTRLPESSYNEQFF.

The rearrangement uses TRBV19 and TRBJ1-1; unclear D gene. Germline CDR1 is LNHDA and CDR2 is SQIVND (reference sequence). The CDR3 totals 12 residues. Trimming pared 5 bases from V and 4 bases from J, leaving 8 bases between. CDR3 in DNA: TGTGCCAGTAGTGGCAGCTTCACTGAAGCTTTCTTT. The encoded protein is CASSGSFTEAFF.

The chain combines TRBV12-3 or TRBV12-4 with TRBJ2-7, with D uncertain. V shed 5 bases and J shed 6 bases, with 8 bases lying between them. This CDR3 is 11 amino acids long. CDR3 nucleotide sequence: TGTGCCAGCAGTCTCGACCGCGAGCAGTACTTC. Protein product: CASSLDREQYF.

The chain uses TRBV7-9 and TRBJ2-1; D ambiguous. This CDR3 has 13 amino acids. Deletions cut 5 bases from V and 10 bases from J, with 15 bases between. CDR1 is SEHNR, CDR2 FQNEAQ, per germline (reference sequence). CDR3 sequence: CASSTPPQREQFF. DNA of the CDR3: TGTGCCAGCAGCACCCCCCCTCAACGGGAGCAGTTCTTC.

The genes are TRBV11-3 and TRBJ1-5, with 8 bases aligning to TRBD1. V lost 0 bases, J lost 6 bases, and 13 bases stayed unmatched. Looked up from germline, CDR1 is SGHNT and CDR2 is YENEEA. The CDR3 runs to 18 residues. CDR3 amino acids: CASSLEGFDRGDSQPQHF. As DNA, the CDR3 is TGTGCCAGCAGCTTAGAGGGATTCGACAGGGGAGATAGTCAGCCCCAGCATTTT.